This T cell receptor (beta chain) comes out of a study of cytomegalovirus exposure and HLA in healthy donors. Broader study findings: Associated with HLA alleles at 0.05 false discovery rate in a later analysis were over 15,000 TCR beta sequences.

The PCR was carried out with 60 Vbeta primers and 13 Jbeta primers. Profiling relied on immunoSEQ multiplex PCR, and the TCRdb table lists in-frame clones only, not all of them. Of about 120,000 clones in the sample, 70% to 80% were seen once. When sampled, the donors appeared nominally healthy, though they likely had unrecorded immune exposures. For this clone: Its antigen is not identified.

The sequence came from a human donor in good health. Sequenced sample: PBMCs.

The CDR3 bases are TGTGCCAGCAGATCAAACAGGGGGCTAGGATATGGCTACACCTTC. Translation gives CASRSNRGLGYGYTF. V is TRBV7-2 and J is TRBJ1-2, with TRBD1 matching 9 bases. V shed 6 bases and J 5 bases; nucleotides not matched to a gene: 10. The length of the CDR3 is 15 residues. Germline loops: CDR1 SGHTA, CDR2 FQGNSA.